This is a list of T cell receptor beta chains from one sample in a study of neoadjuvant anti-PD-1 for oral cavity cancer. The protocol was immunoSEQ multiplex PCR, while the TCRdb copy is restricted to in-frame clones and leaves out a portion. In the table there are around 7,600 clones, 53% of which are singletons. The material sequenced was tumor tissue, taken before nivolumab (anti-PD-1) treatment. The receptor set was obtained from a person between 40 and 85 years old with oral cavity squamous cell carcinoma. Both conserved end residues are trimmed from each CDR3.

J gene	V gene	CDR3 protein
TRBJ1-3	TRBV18	ASSRQGVGNTIY
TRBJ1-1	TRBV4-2	ASSQEIVGTEAF
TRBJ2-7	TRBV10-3	AISDEAGSYEQY
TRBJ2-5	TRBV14	ASSQVGLGWETQY
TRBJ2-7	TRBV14	ASSQDVVGEDTYEQY
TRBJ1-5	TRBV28	ASSLQGAKQPQH
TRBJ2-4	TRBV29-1	SVVASKNIQY
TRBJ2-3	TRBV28	ASSRDRSAYAAGTQY
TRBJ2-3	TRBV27	ASSLSQGGDTQY
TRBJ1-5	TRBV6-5	ASSTGERNQPQH
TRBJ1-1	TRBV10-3	AIAYAGNTEAF
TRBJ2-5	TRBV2	ASSSTRGGSQY
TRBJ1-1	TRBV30	AWSVQGAGEAF
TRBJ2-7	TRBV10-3	ATKPGQASEQY